This TCR beta chain was retrieved from a study of cytomegalovirus exposure and HLA in healthy donors. Study observations and caveats: Because they were indistinguishable, some V segments, including TRBV6-2 and TRBV6-3, were excluded. Later work showed greater clonal expansion in HLA-associated TCR beta chains than in equally common others. A later analysis reported that several of the most significant clusters appeared to be linked to common viral pathogens, among them Epstein-Barr virus. Diagnosis of cytomegalovirus status made by the classifier reportedly showed high specificity and sensitivity.

Details on this clone: Its specificity is not known.

The PCR had 60 Vbeta and 13 Jbeta primers. Clones were sequenced by immunoSEQ multiplex PCR, and TCRdb holds only the in-frame ones, with some missing. The data show over 150,000 clones, 70% to 75% seen once. Trimming cost V 3 bases and J 5 bases, with 5 bases left between them. The CDR3 consists of 10 residues. Germline V lookup: CDR1 SQVTM, CDR2 ANQGSEA. The rearrangement joins TRBV29-1 to TRBJ2-7, with a weak D call TRBD2 (5 bases). The sequence was collected from a man aged 30 to 45 in good health and CMV-seropositive. The sample consisted of PBMCs. CDR3: CSVERDEQYF. The DNA of the CDR3 is TGCAGCGTTGAGAGGGACGAGCAGTACTTC.